A single sample is the source of the 25 T cell receptor beta chains below, sequenced in a study of control samples from healthy donors and cancer patients. This table comes from immunoSEQ multiplex PCR, and its TCRdb copy is limited to in-frame clones, with some not included. The sample comprises 190,000 or so clones, about 93% of which are singletons, and over 1.1% rests with the top ten. Sequenced sample: blood. All receptors derive from a young man in good health.

The J gene is TRBJ2-7, the V gene TRBV15, with D hard to call. This CDR3 has 13 residues. Trimming pared 0 bases from V and 5 bases from J, leaving 8 bases between. Germline assignment: CDR1 LNHNV and CDR2 YYDKDF (reference sequence). CDR3 sequence reads: CATSRDLIDEQYF. CDR3 nucleotide sequence: TGTGCCACCAGCAGAGATCTAATTGACGAGCAGTACTTC.

The chain links TRBV30 to TRBJ1-6, with TRBD1 matching 7 bases. CDR3 size: 14 residues. V shed 2 bases and J 10 bases; nucleotides not matched to a gene: 8. The V gene's germline CDR1 is GTSNPN and CDR2 SVGIG (reference sequence). As DNA, the CDR3 is TGTGCCTGGAGTCTTGACAGGGTAGGATCACCCCTCCACTTT. Its translation: CAWSLDRVGSPLHF.

V and J are TRBV28 and TRBJ1-6, with 12 bases fitting TRBD1. V shed 8 bases and J 1 base; nucleotides not matched to a gene: 3. The CDR3 has 16 amino acids. The germline CDR1 and CDR2 sequences are MDHEN and SYDVKM. CDR3 nucleotides: TGTGCCAGCGGGACAGGGGGCCAGTCCTATAATTCACCCCTCCACTTT. As protein: CASGTGGQSYNSPLHF.

The rearrangement uses TRBV7-8 and TRBJ1-5; D is ambiguous. The ends were cut back, 2 bases at V and 1 base at J, with 9 bases in the middle. Germline CDR1 SGHVS, CDR2 FQNEAQ. CDR3 length equals 15 residues. The CDR3 DNA is TGTGCCAGCAGCTTATTTACGGGAAGCAATCAGCCCCAGCATTTT. It is translated as CASSLFTGSNQPQHF.

V gene TRBV6-5 combines with J gene TRBJ1-2, with D unresolved. Trimming took off 8 bases at V and 4 bases at J, with 14 bases between the two ends. Germline CDR1 is MNHEY and CDR2 is SVGAGI. This CDR3 is built from 13 residues. CDR3 loop: CASCNPAGYGYTF. As DNA, the CDR3 is TGTGCCAGCTGTAATCCAGCGGGCTATGGCTACACCTTC.

This clone was seen a few times. The chain is built from TRBV27 and TRBJ1-2, with a weak D call TRBD1 (5 bases). Trimming stripped 2 bases from V and 7 bases from J, with 17 bases between. Germline CDR1 reads MNHEY; CDR2 reads SMNVEV (reference sequence). The CDR3 runs 15 residues. In DNA form, the CDR3 reads TGTGCCAGCAGTTTAATATCGGGGGGTATTCGTGGCTACACCTTC. Translation gives CASSLISGGIRGYTF.

This clone was observed a handful of times. V usage is TRBV2 and J usage is TRBJ2-7; TRBD2 might be the D (6 bases). This CDR3 has 13 amino acids. The germline gives CDR1 SNHLY, CDR2 FYNNEI. The germline V and J ends were trimmed by 1 base and 6 bases, with 10 bases remaining between them. CDR3 loop: CASSEESGGEQYF. DNA of the CDR3: TGTGCCAGCAGTGAAGAGTCCGGGGGCGAGCAGTACTTC.

The V call is TRBV10-3, the J call TRBJ2-1; possible D gene TRBD2, 5 bases. V gave up 6 bases and J gave up 0 bases, with 9 bases separating them. This CDR3 spans 14 amino acids. Germline CDR1 ENHRY, CDR2 SYGVKD. The CDR3 nucleotides read TGTGCCATCAGGGGCCGGGACTCCTACAATGAGCAGTTCTTC. Residues: CAIRGRDSYNEQFF.

This chain uses TRBV30 with TRBJ1-3; D unresolved. Germline V gene sequence: CDR1 GTSNPN, CDR2 SVGIG (reference sequence). The CDR3 consists of 14 residues. V was cut by 4 bases and J by 0 bases, with 10 bases left in between. The CDR3 spells CAWTFQTSGNTIYF. CDR3 nucleotide sequence: TGTGCCTGGACCTTTCAGACCTCTGGAAACACCATATATTTT.

The chain recombines TRBV9 with TRBJ1-6; 7 positions agree with TRBD1. The junction had 7 bases not matched to a gene; V was cut back by 6 bases and J by 7 bases. This CDR3 contains 14 residues. Germline CDR1 SGDLS, CDR2 YYNGEE. Written as DNA, the CDR3 is TGTGCCAGCAAATCCGGGACAGCAAATTCACCCCTCCACTTT. Translation: CASKSGTANSPLHF.

The chain recombines TRBV3-1 (or the pseudogene TRBV3-2) with TRBJ2-1, with TRBD2 matching over 7 bases. The trim removed 5 bases at V and 4 bases at J, leaving 8 bases unmatched. The germline gives CDR1 LGHDT, CDR2 YNNKEL (reference sequence). There are 15 residues in the CDR3. The CDR3 sequence is CASSVLGGGYNEQFF. CDR3 nucleotides: TGTGCCAGCAGCGTCCTGGGCGGGGGTTACAATGAGCAGTTCTTC.

The rearrangement joins TRBV29-1 to TRBJ1-1, with D possibly TRBD1 on 5 matching bases. The germline V gene has CDR1 SQVTM and CDR2 ANQGSEA. The CDR3 consists of 12 residues. V was cut by 3 bases and J by 4 bases, with 9 bases left in between. The CDR3 protein is CSVERGSTEAFF. The CDR3 nucleotides read TGCAGCGTTGAGAGGGGATCCACTGAAGCTTTCTTT.

The chain is built from TRBV6-5 and TRBJ2-7; TRBD2 is a possible D gene (7 bases). V was pared by 2 bases and J by 0 bases, with 8 bases between. The length of the CDR3 is 14 residues. Germline V gene sequence: CDR1 MNHEY, CDR2 SVGAGI. The CDR3 region has the DNA TGTGCCAGCAGTTACGCGGGGGCCTCCTACGAGCAGTACTTC. As protein: CASSYAGASYEQYF.

The genes are TRBV10-3 and TRBJ2-3; TRBD1 is a possible D gene (6 bases). CDR1 ENHRY and CDR2 SYGVKD come from the germline V gene. V shed 3 bases and J shed 4 bases, with 11 bases lying between them. This CDR3 has 14 residues. CDR3 residues: CAISDTQGADTQYF. The DNA for the CDR3 is TGTGCCATCAGTGATACACAGGGTGCAGATACGCAGTATTTT.

The genes are TRBV5-1 and TRBJ2-5; D gene uncertain. V lost 3 bases to trimming and J lost 2 bases, with 8 bases between them. Germline V gene sequence: CDR1 SGHRS, CDR2 YFSETQ. This CDR3 has 13 amino acids. The chain's CDR3 is CASSSKAQETQYF. The CDR3 nucleotides are TGCGCCAGCAGCTCAAAGGCTCAAGAGACCCAGTACTTC.

V gene TRBV30 combines with J gene TRBJ2-3; the D gene is possibly TRBD2 (6 bases). Trimming removed 0 bases from V and 5 bases from J, with 12 bases in between. The CDR3 spans 14 residues. Germline-derived CDR1 and CDR2 are GTSNPN and SVGIG (reference sequence). The CDR3 protein is CAWSVGGMRDTQYF. The CDR3 DNA is TGTGCCTGGAGTGTGGGCGGGATGAGAGATACGCAGTATTTT.

This chain uses TRBV10-3 with TRBJ1-2, with a weak D call TRBD1 (5 bases). Trimming left V 8 bases short and J 0 bases short, with 13 bases between. From germline, CDR1 is ENHRY and CDR2 SYGVKD. The CDR3 sequence is 14 residues long. This CDR3 reads CAIRLDSTNYGYTF. CDR3 coding DNA: TGTGCCATCCGGCTCGACAGCACTAACTATGGCTACACCTTC.

This clone was counted a single time. V is TRBV6-1 and J is TRBJ2-3, with 7 bases aligning to TRBD2. This CDR3 has 17 amino acids. The trim removed 1 base at V and 2 bases at J, leaving 9 bases unmatched. Per germline, CDR1 MNHNS and CDR2 SASEGT. For the CDR3, the DNA is TGTGCCAGCAGTGAAGGGGTCCTAGCGGAGACCACAGATACGCAGTATTTT. Its protein product is CASSEGVLAETTDTQYF.

The chain employs TRBV7-8 and TRBJ2-1; TRBD1 is a possible D gene (5 bases). Trimming left V 2 bases short and J 5 bases short, with 10 bases between. CDR3 length: 14 amino acids. Germline CDR1 is SGHVS and CDR2 is FQNEAQ. The CDR3 DNA follows: TGTGCCAGCAGCTTATTGGGGCCGAACAATGAGCAGTTCTTC. Its translation: CASSLLGPNNEQFF.

The table lists this clone with a count of one. This rearrangement joins TRBV5-4 to TRBJ2-1; 11 bases line up with TRBD2. V trimming: 4 bases; J trimming: 5 bases; junction bases outside the gene matches: 5. This CDR3 has 15 amino acids. CDR1 and CDR2 (germline): SGHNT, YYREEE (reference sequence). The chain's CDR3 is CASSLGTSGNNEQFF. The CDR3 DNA reads as TGTGCCAGCAGCCTAGGGACTAGCGGCAACAATGAGCAGTTCTTC.

The gene calls are TRBV5-1 and TRBJ2-5; D may correspond to TRBD1 or TRBD2 (5 bases each). CDR1 and CDR2 (germline): SGHRS, YFSETQ. The CDR3 extends over 13 amino acids. V lost 2 bases and J lost 5, with 10 bases in between. CDR3 sequence reads: CASSFVREETQYF. The CDR3 coding sequence is TGCGCCAGCAGCTTCGTCAGGGAGGAGACCCAGTACTTC.

This clone was detected once. V and J are TRBV5-1 and TRBJ2-1; D not certain. Deletions cut 5 bases from V and 6 bases from J, with 18 bases between. The germline gives CDR1 SGHRS, CDR2 YFSETQ. The length of the CDR3 is 15 residues. The CDR3 here is CASSFDSGRGNEQFF. In DNA, the CDR3 is TGCGCCAGCAGTTTTGATTCTGGGCGAGGCAATGAGCAGTTCTTC.

This clone has just one count. The rearrangement joins TRBV5-1 to TRBJ1-1; the match to TRBD1 covers 8 bases. Germline CDR1 reads SGHRS; CDR2 reads YFSETQ. CDR3 length equals 14 residues. The V segment lost 4 bases and the J segment 8 bases; nucleotides outside the gene matches: 10. CDR3 DNA sequence: TGCGCCAGCAGCCCGGCGAGGGACAGGCGGGAAGCTTTCTTT. Its translation is CASSPARDRREAFF.

The J gene is TRBJ2-5, the V gene TRBV25-1; no reliable D call. CDR1 is MGHDK and CDR2 is SYGVNS in the germline V gene. The CDR3 contains 11 residues. V was clipped by 2 bases and J by 2 bases, with 0 bases between them. CDR3 sequence: CASSEQETQYF. The CDR3 DNA reads TGTGCCAGCAGTGAACAAGAGACCCAGTACTTC.

V gene TRBV18 combines with J gene TRBJ1-3; unclear D gene. The CDR3 length is 15 residues. Germline V gene lookup returns CDR1 KGHSH and CDR2 LQKENI. The germline V and J ends were trimmed by 2 bases and 0 bases, with 8 bases remaining between them. As DNA, the CDR3 is TGTGCCAGCTCACCAGGGGTCAGCTCTGGAAACACCATATATTTT. Residues: CASSPGVSSGNTIYF. The variable domain in full, with the rest retrieved from reference TRBV18 and TRBJ1-3, is NAGVMQNPRHLVRRRGQEARLRCSPMKGHSHVYWYRQLPEEGLKFMVYLQKENIIDESGMPKERFSAEFPKEGPSILRIQQVVRGDSAAYFCASSPGVSSGNTIYFGEGSWLTVV.